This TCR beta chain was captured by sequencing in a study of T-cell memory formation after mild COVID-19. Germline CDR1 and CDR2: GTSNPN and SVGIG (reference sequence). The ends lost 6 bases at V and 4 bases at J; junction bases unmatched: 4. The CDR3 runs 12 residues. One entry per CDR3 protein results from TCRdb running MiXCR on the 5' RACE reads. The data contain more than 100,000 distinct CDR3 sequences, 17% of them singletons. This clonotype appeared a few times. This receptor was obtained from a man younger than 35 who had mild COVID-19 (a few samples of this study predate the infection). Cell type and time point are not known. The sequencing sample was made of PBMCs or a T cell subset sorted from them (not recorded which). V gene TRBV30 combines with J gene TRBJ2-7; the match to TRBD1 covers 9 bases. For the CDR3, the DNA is TGTGCCTGCGACAGGGGGTTATACGAGCAGTACTTC. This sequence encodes CACDRGLYEQYF.